What follows are 16 T cell receptor beta chains derived from one specimen sequenced in a study of shared clonotypes between healthy human individuals. Sequencing was performed with immunoSEQ multiplex PCR; in TCRdb, only in-frame clones are kept and a portion is missing. Of around 700,000 clones in the sample, approximately 75% were seen once. The sequenced material came from memory CD4+ T cells sorted from blood. Subset of the sample: CD45RA-negative fraction. Every receptor here comes from a woman in her 30s in good health.

Details on this clone: Other DNA sequences in the same sample also yield this CDR3. The chain is built from TRBV27 and TRBJ2-7; 7 positions match TRBD1. This CDR3 has 15 amino acids. The germline V gene has CDR1 MNHEY and CDR2 SMNVEV (reference sequence). V trimming: 4 bases; J trimming: 2 bases; junction bases outside the gene matches: 8. The CDR3 nucleotides read TGTGCCAGCAGTTCGACAGGGACACCACCCTACGAGCAGTACTTC. Translating it yields CASSSTGTPPYEQYF.

A word on this clone: Other DNA sequences of this sample code for an identical CDR3. The CDR3 DNA is TGCGCCAGCAGCTTAAGTTTCGGGAGTCCCTCCTACGAGCAGTACTTC. Amino acid sequence: CASSLSFGSPSYEQYF. The gene calls are TRBV5-1 and TRBJ2-7, with D maybe TRBD2 (6 bases). This CDR3 region has 16 residues. The germline V gene has CDR1 SGHRS and CDR2 YFSETQ. The V end lost 2 bases, the J end lost 0 bases, and 15 bases lay between the germline ends.

The V and J genes are TRBV30 and TRBJ1-1; 8 bases are shared with TRBD1. Per germline, CDR1 GTSNPN and CDR2 SVGIG (reference sequence). Trimming at V came to 5 bases and at J to 6 bases, leaving 20 bases not matched to a gene. The CDR3 is made up of 17 amino acids. The CDR3: CAWSPSRTGRSWAEAFF. The CDR3, as DNA: TGTGCCTGGTCCCCGAGTCGGACAGGGAGGTCTTGGGCTGAAGCTTTCTTT.

V is TRBV11-2 and J is TRBJ1-1; D gene uncertain. Trimming stripped 7 bases from V and 0 bases from J, with 9 bases between. The germline V gene encodes CDR1 SGHAT and CDR2 FQNNGV. The CDR3 loop spans 13 amino acids. CDR3 bases: TGTGCCAGCAAAGAACAGCTGAACACTGAAGCTTTCTTT. Translation gives CASKEQLNTEAFF.

This sequence joins TRBV19 and TRBJ1-4; D perhaps matches TRBD1 (6 bases). The germline V and J ends were trimmed by 6 bases and 4 bases, with 15 bases remaining between them. The CDR3 is made up of 15 amino acids. Germline-derived CDR1 and CDR2 are LNHDA and SQIVND (reference sequence). The CDR3 sequence is CASSILQGGNEKLFF. The DNA of the CDR3 is TGTGCCAGTAGCATTCTACAGGGAGGTAATGAAAAACTGTTTTTT.

The rearrangement joins TRBV2 to TRBJ2-5, with D unclear. The CDR3 sequence is 14 residues long. Germline CDR1 reads SNHLY; CDR2 reads FYNNEI. V was shortened by 4 bases and J by 2 bases, with 11 bases between the two germline ends. This CDR3 is CASSVNTVQETQYF. CDR3 in DNA: TGTGCCAGCAGTGTTAACACAGTTCAAGAGACCCAGTACTTC.

V usage is TRBV30 and J usage is TRBJ1-1; 9 nucleotides match TRBD1. Germline V CDR1 and CDR2: GTSNPN, SVGIG (reference sequence). The CDR3 runs 18 residues. V dropped 3 bases and J dropped 1; count of bases not matched to a gene: 15. The CDR3 reads CAWRLGPGTGTTNTEAFF. The DNA for the CDR3 is TGTGCCTGGAGATTGGGTCCCGGGACAGGGACGACGAACACTGAAGCTTTCTTT.

This clone was seen a few times. CDR3 loop: CASSLDGDNQPQHF. CDR3 nucleotides: TGTGCCAGCAGCCTCGACGGGGACAATCAGCCCCAGCATTTT. V usage is TRBV4-2 and J usage is TRBJ1-5; D uncertain. Deletions cut 4 bases from V and 3 bases from J, with 10 bases between. Germline V gives CDR1 LGHNA, CDR2 YNFKEQ. This CDR3 has 14 residues.

The V call is TRBV7-9, the J call TRBJ2-7; 7 bases are a match to TRBD2. Germline V gene sequence: CDR1 SEHNR, CDR2 FQNEAQ (reference sequence). This CDR3 region has 12 residues. J was trimmed by 10 bases and V by 7 bases; bases with no gene match: 10. DNA for the CDR3: TGTGCCAGCAACCGCGGACTAGGGCGACAGTACTTC. Its protein product is CASNRGLGRQYF.

The V and J genes are TRBV7-7 and TRBJ2-5; D unclear. Germline assignment: CDR1 SSHAT and CDR2 FNYEAQ (reference sequence). This CDR3 is built from 14 residues. Trimming pared 2 bases from V and 1 base from J, leaving 8 bases between. CDR3 sequence: CASSLTGTQETQYF. For the CDR3, the DNA is TGTGCCAGCAGCTTAACCGGAACCCAAGAGACCCAGTACTTC.

The rearrangement joins TRBV4-1 to TRBJ2-3; a weak D match, TRBD2 (6 bases). The CDR3 runs 17 residues. Germline V gene lookup returns CDR1 MGHRA and CDR2 YSYEKL. V shed 0 bases and J shed 5 bases, with 18 bases lying between them. The CDR3 region has the DNA TGCGCCAGCAGCCAAGATGGGGGGATTCCCCCCGGAGATACGCAGTATTTT. Translation: CASSQDGGIPPGDTQYF.

The chain couples TRBV25-1 to TRBJ1-2; a weak D match, TRBD1 (5 bases). CDR3 length: 13 amino acids. Germline CDR1 MGHDK, CDR2 SYGVNS. Trimming removed 5 bases at V and 3 bases at J, with 10 bases between. This CDR3 is CASSKGRDYGYTF. The CDR3 DNA follows: TGTGCCAGCAGTAAGGGACGGGACTATGGCTACACCTTC.

This clone was recorded only once. V gene TRBV27 combines with J gene TRBJ2-7, with a tentative D call TRBD2 (6 bases). The CDR3 runs to 16 residues. V gave up 2 bases and J gave up 0 bases, with 14 bases separating them. Per the germline V gene, CDR1 is MNHEY and CDR2 is SMNVEV (reference sequence). The CDR3 DNA reads TGTGCCAGCAGTTTAAGAGGCGGGATACCCTCCTACGAGCAGTACTTC. Encoded protein: CASSLRGGIPSYEQYF.

V is TRBV25-1 and J is TRBJ2-7; 7 positions agree with TRBD2. The CDR3 contains 14 residues. Trimming removed 6 bases from V and 3 bases from J; junction bases left unmatched: 8. The germline V gene encodes CDR1 MGHDK and CDR2 SYGVNS. The CDR3, as DNA: TGTGCCAGCAGCCTCAGCGGGAATATCTACGAGCAGTACTTC. Its translation is CASSLSGNIYEQYF.

This clone was recorded once. The chain links TRBV6-1 to TRBJ2-7; 10 bases align to TRBD2. CDR1 MNHNS and CDR2 SASEGT come from the germline V gene. With 0 bases clipped from V and 9 bases from J, the junction kept 8 bases outside the gene matches. The CDR3 totals 15 residues. This CDR3 reads CASSEAASGSQWQYF. CDR3 bases: TGTGCCAGCAGTGAAGCGGCTAGCGGGAGCCAATGGCAGTACTTC.

V gene TRBV28 combines with J gene TRBJ1-5; D is uncertain. This CDR3 comprises 12 residues. Germline CDR1 MDHEN, CDR2 SYDVKM. Trimming pared 6 bases from V and 3 bases from J, leaving 6 bases between. The CDR3 DNA reads TGTGCCAGCAGAGTGTTCAATCAGCCCCAGCATTTT. It encodes CASRVFNQPQHF.